These T cell receptor beta chains were read from a single sample in a study of blood T cell repertoires in COVID-19. Method: immunoSEQ multiplex PCR; TCRdb's copy keeps in-frame clones and lacks some. Of 100,000 to 150,000 clones detected, approximately 74% appear once; the ten largest clones hold 6%. The source material was peripheral blood. The receptors come from an older man with COVID-19, enrolled during active disease. The CDR3 runs from the conserved cysteine through the conserved F or W. D genes are given only for firm matches. Size is stated for part of the rows, as once, few or many counts, or as a class when the clone is expanded.

d_call	clone_size	v_call	j_call	cdr3_nt	cdr3_aa
TRBD1	NA	TRBV5-1	TRBJ1-1	TGCGCCAGCAGCGTGACAGGGAGTGGGACTGAAGCTTTCTTT	CASSVTGSGTEAFF
TRBD2	NA	TRBV4-1	TRBJ2-1	TGCGCCAGCAGCCAAGATCCGACTAGCGGTCACAATGAGCAGTTCTTC	CASSQDPTSGHNEQFF
NA	once	TRBV9	TRBJ2-5	TGTGCCAGCAGCCCAGGGGACGTTGAAGAGACCCAGTACTTC	CASSPGDVEETQYF
NA	few	TRBV7-9	TRBJ1-2	TGTGCCAGCAGCTTAGCAACAGTTATTAACTATGGCTACACCTTC	CASSLATVINYGYTF
TRBD2	few	TRBV3-1/TRBV3-2	TRBJ2-5	TGTGCCAGCAGCCAAGATGAAATAGCGGGAGGTTGGGAGACCCAGTACTTC	CASSQDEIAGGWETQYF
NA	NA	TRBV5-1	TRBJ1-1	TGCGCCAGCAGCTTGGTTGCGGGGATGAACACTGAAGCTTTCTTT	CASSLVAGMNTEAFF
TRBD1	NA	TRBV11-2	TRBJ2-1	TGTGCCAGCAGCGTAGGGACAGGGTCCTACAATGAGCAGTTCTTC	CASSVGTGSYNEQFF
NA	NA	TRBV27	TRBJ2-2	TGTGCCAGCAGCGGGACTCATAACACCGGGGAGCTGTTTTTT	CASSGTHNTGELFF
NA	NA	TRBV18	TRBJ2-1	TGTGCCAGCTCACCACCAAACATTACCCTTGACAATGAGCAGTTCTTC	CASSPPNITLDNEQFF
NA	NA	TRBV7-9	TRBJ1-5	TGTGCCAGCAGCCGGGACACTAGCAATCAGCCCCAGCATTTT	CASSRDTSNQPQHF
TRBD2	NA	TRBV4-3	TRBJ2-5	TGCGCCAGCAGCCAAGAACTAGCGGGAGGATCCCAAGAGACCCAGTACTTC	CASSQELAGGSQETQYF
TRBD1	NA	TRBV7-7	TRBJ1-2	TGTGCTAGCAGCTTGGACAGGACTAATTTCTATGGCTACACCTTC	CASSLDRTNFYGYTF
TRBD1	few	TRBV5-1	TRBJ1-4	TGCGCCAGCAGCTCCGGACAGGGAGGTTCGGCTAATGAAAAACTGTTTTTT	CASSSGQGGSANEKLFF
TRBD1	NA	TRBV27	TRBJ1-6	TGTGCCAGCGGGCAGACAGGGATGAATTCACCCCTCCACTTT	CASGQTGMNSPLHF
TRBD2	NA	TRBV28	TRBJ2-5	TGTGCCAGCAGCTCACCGGGACTAACTTCGGAGACCCAGTACTTC	CASSSPGLTSETQYF
TRBD1	once	TRBV28	TRBJ1-5	TGTGCCAGCAGAGTGGACAGGGTCGGTCAGCCCCAGCATTTT	CASRVDRVGQPQHF
TRBD1	NA	TRBV18	TRBJ2-2	TGTGCCAGCTCACCTCGTTATACCGGGACAGGGTTATCCGGGGAGCTGTTTTTT	CASSPRYTGTGLSGELFF
TRBD2	NA	TRBV7-9	TRBJ2-1	TGTGCCAGCAGCTTCGGGACTAACAATGAGCAGTTCTTC	CASSFGTNNEQFF
NA	NA	TRBV29-1	TRBJ2-5	TGCAGCTATCGTACTGTCCAAGAGACCCAGTACTTC	CSYRTVQETQYF
NA	many	TRBV28	TRBJ2-7	TGTGCCAGCAGTTTATCGACAAACACAGGCTACGAGCAGTACTTC	CASSLSTNTGYEQYF
TRBD2	NA	TRBV5-1	TRBJ2-7	TGCGCCAGCAGCTTTAGCGGGAAGAGCTCCTACGAGCAGTACTTC	CASSFSGKSSYEQYF
NA	NA	TRBV3-1/TRBV3-2	TRBJ2-1	TGTGCCAGCAGCCTTTTAGGGGCTCAGGGAAAGGAGTTCTTC	CASSLLGAQGKEFF